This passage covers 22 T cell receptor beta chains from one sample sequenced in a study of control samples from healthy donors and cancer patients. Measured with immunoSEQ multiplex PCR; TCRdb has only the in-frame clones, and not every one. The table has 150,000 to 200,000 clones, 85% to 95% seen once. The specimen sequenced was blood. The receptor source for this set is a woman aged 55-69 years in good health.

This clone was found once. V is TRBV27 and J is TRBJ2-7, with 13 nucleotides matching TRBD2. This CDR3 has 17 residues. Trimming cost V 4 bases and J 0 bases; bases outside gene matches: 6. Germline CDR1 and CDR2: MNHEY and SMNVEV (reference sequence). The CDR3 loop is CASSSPGLAGSSYEQYF. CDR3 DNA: TGTGCCAGCAGTTCCCCGGGACTAGCGGGGAGCTCCTACGAGCAGTACTTC.

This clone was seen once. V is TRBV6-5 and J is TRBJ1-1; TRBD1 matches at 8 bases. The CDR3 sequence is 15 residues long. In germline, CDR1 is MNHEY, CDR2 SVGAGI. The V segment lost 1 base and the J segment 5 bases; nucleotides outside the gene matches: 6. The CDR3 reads CASSYYWTGTTEAFF. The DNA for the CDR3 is TGTGCCAGCAGTTACTATTGGACAGGGACGACTGAAGCTTTCTTT.

CDR3 DNA sequence: TGCGCCAGCAGCCCGCCGACAGGTATTACGAACACTGAAGCTTTCTTT. Translation: CASSPPTGITNTEAFF. V usage is TRBV5-1 and J usage is TRBJ1-1; D is perhaps TRBD1 (6 bases). The CDR3 spans 16 residues. CDR1 is SGHRS and CDR2 is YFSETQ in the germline V gene. V was shortened by 4 bases and J by 1 base, with 17 bases between the two germline ends.

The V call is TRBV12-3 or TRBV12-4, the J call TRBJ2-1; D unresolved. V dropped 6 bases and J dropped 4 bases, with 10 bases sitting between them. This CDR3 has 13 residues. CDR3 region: CASRTDGYNEQFF. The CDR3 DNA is TGTGCCAGCAGAACGGACGGTTACAATGAGCAGTTCTTC.

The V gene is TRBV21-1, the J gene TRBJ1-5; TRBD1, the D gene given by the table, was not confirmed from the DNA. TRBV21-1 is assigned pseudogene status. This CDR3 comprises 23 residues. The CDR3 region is CASSKSPGLITGVFDHSNQPQHF. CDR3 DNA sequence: TGTGCCAGCAGCAAATCCCCAGGATTAATAACAGGGGTATTCGACCATAGCAATCAGCCCCAGCATTTT.

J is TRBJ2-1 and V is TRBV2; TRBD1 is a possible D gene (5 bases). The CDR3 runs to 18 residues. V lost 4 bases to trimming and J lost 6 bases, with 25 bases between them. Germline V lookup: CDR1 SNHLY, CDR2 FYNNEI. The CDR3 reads CASSGALRASDRPNEQFF. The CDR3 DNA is TGTGCCAGCAGTGGAGCGCTTAGGGCCAGCGACAGACCCAATGAGCAGTTCTTC. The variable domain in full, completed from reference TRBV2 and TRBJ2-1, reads EPEVTQTPSHQVTQMGQEVILRCVPISNHLYFYWYRQILGQKVEFLVSFYNNEISEKSEIFDDQFSVERPDGSNFTLKIRSTKLEDSAMYFCASSGALRASDRPNEQFFGPGTRLTVL.

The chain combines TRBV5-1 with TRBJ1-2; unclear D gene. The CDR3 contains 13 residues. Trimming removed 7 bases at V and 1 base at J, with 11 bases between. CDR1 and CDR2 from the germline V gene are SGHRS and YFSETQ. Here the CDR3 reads CASGSVGNYGYTF. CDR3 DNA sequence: TGCGCCAGCGGGTCGGTGGGTAACTATGGCTACACCTTC.

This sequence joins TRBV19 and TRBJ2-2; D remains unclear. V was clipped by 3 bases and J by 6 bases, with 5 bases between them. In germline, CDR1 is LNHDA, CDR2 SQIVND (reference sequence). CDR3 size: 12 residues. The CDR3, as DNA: TGTGCCAGTAGTATTCAGCCCGGGGAGCTGTTTTTT. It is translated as CASSIQPGELFF. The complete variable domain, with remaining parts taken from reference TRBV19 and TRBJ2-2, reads DGGITQSPKYLFRKEGQNVTLSCEQNLNHDAMYWYRQDPGQGLRLIYYSQIVNDFQKGDIAEGYSVSREKKESFPLTVTSAQKNPTAFYLCASSIQPGELFFGEGSRLTVL.

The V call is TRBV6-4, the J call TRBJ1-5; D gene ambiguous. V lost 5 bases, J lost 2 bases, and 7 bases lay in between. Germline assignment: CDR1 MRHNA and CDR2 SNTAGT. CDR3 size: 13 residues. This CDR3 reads CASSRFGNQPQHF. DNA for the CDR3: TGTGCCAGCAGTAGGTTCGGCAATCAGCCCCAGCATTTT.

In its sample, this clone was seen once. The DNA for the CDR3 is TGTGCTAGTGGTTTGCAGCTAGCGGGAACTTACAATGAGCAGTTCTTC. Encoded protein: CASGLQLAGTYNEQFF. The genes are TRBV12-5 and TRBJ2-1, with TRBD2 identical over 9 bases. The germline gives CDR1 LGHNT, CDR2 FRNRAP. The CDR3 consists of 16 residues. V dropped 2 bases and J dropped 4; count of bases not matched to a gene: 6.

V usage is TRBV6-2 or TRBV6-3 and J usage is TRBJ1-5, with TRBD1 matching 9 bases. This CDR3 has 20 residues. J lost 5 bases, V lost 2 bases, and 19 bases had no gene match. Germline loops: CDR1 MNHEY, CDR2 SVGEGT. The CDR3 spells CASSYPPRIMGTGLDQPQHF. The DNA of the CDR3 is TGTGCCAGCAGTTACCCCCCTCGTATCATGGGGACAGGGTTGGATCAGCCCCAGCATTTT.

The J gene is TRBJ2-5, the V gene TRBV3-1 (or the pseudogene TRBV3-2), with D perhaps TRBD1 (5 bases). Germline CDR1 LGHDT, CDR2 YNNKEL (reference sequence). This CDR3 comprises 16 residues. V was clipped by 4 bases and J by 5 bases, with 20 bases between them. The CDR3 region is CASSRFLREPGETQYF. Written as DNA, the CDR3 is TGTGCCAGCAGCCGATTTCTCAGGGAACCCGGGGAGACCCAGTACTTC.

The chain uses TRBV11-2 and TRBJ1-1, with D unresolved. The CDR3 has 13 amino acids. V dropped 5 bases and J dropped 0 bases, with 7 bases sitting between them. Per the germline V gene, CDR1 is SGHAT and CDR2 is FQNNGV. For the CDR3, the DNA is TGTGCCAGCAGCCCAAATCTGAACACTGAAGCTTTCTTT. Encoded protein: CASSPNLNTEAFF.

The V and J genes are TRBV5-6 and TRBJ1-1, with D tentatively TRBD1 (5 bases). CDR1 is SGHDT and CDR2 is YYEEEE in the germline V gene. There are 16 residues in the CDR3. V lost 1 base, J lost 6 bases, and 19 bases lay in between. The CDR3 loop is CASSLLFQWRDAEAFF. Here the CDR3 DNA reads TGTGCCAGCAGCTTGTTGTTTCAGTGGCGGGACGCTGAAGCTTTCTTT.

This CDR3 is CASSWVGGANQPQHF. In DNA form, the CDR3 reads TGCGCCAGCAGCTGGGTGGGGGGGGCCAATCAGCCCCAGCATTTT. This sequence joins TRBV5-1 and TRBJ1-5; D possibly corresponds to TRBD1 (6 bases). Looked up from germline, CDR1 is SGHRS and CDR2 is YFSETQ. The CDR3 loop spans 15 amino acids. Trimming took 3 bases from V and 3 from J, leaving 13 bases between them.

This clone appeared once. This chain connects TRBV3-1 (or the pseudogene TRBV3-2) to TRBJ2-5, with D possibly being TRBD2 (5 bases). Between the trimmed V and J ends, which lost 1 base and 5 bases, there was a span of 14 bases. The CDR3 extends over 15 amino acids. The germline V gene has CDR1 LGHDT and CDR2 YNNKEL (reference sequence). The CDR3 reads CASSQVGRDPETQYF. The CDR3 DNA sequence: TGTGCCAGCAGCCAAGTGGGGAGAGACCCGGAGACCCAGTACTTC.

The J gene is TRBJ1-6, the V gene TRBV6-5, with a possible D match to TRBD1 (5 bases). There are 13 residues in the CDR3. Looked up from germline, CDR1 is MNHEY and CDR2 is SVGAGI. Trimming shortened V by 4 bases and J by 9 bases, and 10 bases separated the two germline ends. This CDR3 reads CASSWGSGSPLHF. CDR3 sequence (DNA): TGTGCCAGCAGTTGGGGGTCCGGTTCACCCCTCCACTTT.

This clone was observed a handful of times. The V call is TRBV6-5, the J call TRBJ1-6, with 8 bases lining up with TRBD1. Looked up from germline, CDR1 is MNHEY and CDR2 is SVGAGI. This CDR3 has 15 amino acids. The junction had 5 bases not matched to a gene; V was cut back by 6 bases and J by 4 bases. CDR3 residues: CASRTGEAYNSPLHF. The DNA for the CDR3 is TGTGCCAGCAGGACAGGGGAGGCATATAATTCACCCCTCCACTTT.

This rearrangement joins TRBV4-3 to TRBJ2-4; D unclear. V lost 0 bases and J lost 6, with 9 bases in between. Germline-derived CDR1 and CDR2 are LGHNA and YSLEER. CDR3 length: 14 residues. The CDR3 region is CASSQDVGSNIQYF. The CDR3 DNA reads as TGCGCCAGCAGCCAAGATGTGGGTTCAAACATTCAGTACTTC.

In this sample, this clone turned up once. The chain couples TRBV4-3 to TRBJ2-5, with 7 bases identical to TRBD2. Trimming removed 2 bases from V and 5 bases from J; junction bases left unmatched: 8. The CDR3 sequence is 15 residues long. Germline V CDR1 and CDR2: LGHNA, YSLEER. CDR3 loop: CASSQRTGGIETQYF. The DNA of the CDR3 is TGCGCCAGCAGCCAAAGAACGGGAGGTATTGAGACCCAGTACTTC.

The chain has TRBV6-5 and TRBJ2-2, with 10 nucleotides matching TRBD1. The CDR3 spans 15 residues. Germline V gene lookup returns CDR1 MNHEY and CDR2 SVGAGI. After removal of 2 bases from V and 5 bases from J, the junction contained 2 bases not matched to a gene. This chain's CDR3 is CASSYGTGATGELFF. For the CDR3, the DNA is TGTGCCAGCAGTTACGGGACAGGGGCGACCGGGGAGCTGTTTTTT.

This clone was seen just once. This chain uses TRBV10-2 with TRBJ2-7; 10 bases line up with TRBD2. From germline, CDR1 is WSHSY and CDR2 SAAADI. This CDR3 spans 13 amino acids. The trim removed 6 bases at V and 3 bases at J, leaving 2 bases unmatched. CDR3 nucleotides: TGCGCCAGCAGACTAGCGGGGAACTACGAGCAGTACTTC. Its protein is CASRLAGNYEQYF.